A selection of T cell receptor beta chains follows, all from one sample in a study of technical replicates of blood from several donors. Profiled with immunoSEQ multiplex PCR; TCRdb holds only in-frame clones, not every one. The sample consists of tens of thousands of clones, around 95% of them appearing once. The source material was T cells isolated from PBMCs. These receptors all stem from a human donor in good health. Both conserved end residues are trimmed from each CDR3. The order of the fields is J gene, V gene, CDR3 protein.

J gene: TRBJ2-5; V gene: TRBV28; CDR3 protein: ASSLGASPLQETQY
J gene: TRBJ2-1; V gene: TRBV18; CDR3 protein: ASSPLILARDNEQF
J gene: TRBJ2-2; V gene: TRBV7-9; CDR3 protein: ASSLVLVPGELF
J gene: TRBJ2-2; V gene: TRBV29-1; CDR3 protein: SVRPGNTGELF
J gene: TRBJ2-3; V gene: TRBV7-9; CDR3 protein: ASRTRGGTDTQY
J gene: TRBJ2-7; V gene: TRBV9; CDR3 protein: ASSTRPAEEYEQY
J gene: TRBJ2-2; V gene: TRBV28; CDR3 protein: ASSPWGSGRTRLAAGELF
J gene: TRBJ1-6; V gene: TRBV11-3; CDR3 protein: ASSLVSFGGKNSPLH
J gene: TRBJ2-1; V gene: TRBV28; CDR3 protein: ASSYSAGASI
J gene: TRBJ2-7; V gene: TRBV7-9; CDR3 protein: ASSLNPQVLF
J gene: TRBJ1-1; V gene: TRBV11-1; CDR3 protein: ASSPDNYTEAF
J gene: TRBJ1-2; V gene: TRBV5-1; CDR3 protein: ASSLSSSPYGYT
J gene: TRBJ2-5; V gene: TRBV18; CDR3 protein: ASSPPSGQMIQETQY
J gene: TRBJ2-7; V gene: TRBV5-1; CDR3 protein: ASSLATGQPSYEQY
J gene: TRBJ2-7; V gene: TRBV11-3; CDR3 protein: ASSLGSSLQTAYEQY
J gene: TRBJ1-5; V gene: TRBV7-8; CDR3 protein: ASSVPGVSNQPQH
J gene: TRBJ1-5; V gene: TRBV18; CDR3 protein: ASSPPNRGSVNQPQH
J gene: TRBJ2-7; V gene: TRBV11-2; CDR3 protein: ASSLSTSGPSYEQY
J gene: TRBJ1-5; V gene: TRBV28; CDR3 protein: ASSRLRQGVQPQH
J gene: TRBJ1-1; V gene: TRBV6-5; CDR3 protein: ASSSPTGPMNTEAF
J gene: TRBJ1-3; V gene: TRBV5-1; CDR3 protein: ASSFKLQGAAGNTIY
J gene: TRBJ1-1; V gene: TRBV5-1; CDR3 protein: ASSNELDRDTEAF
J gene: TRBJ2-4; V gene: TRBV5-4; CDR3 protein: ASSPTSGAKNIQY
J gene: TRBJ2-7; V gene: TRBV28; CDR3 protein: ATRPGASYEQY
J gene: TRBJ1-4; V gene: TRBV7-9; CDR3 protein: ASSTGTGVVEKLF
J gene: TRBJ2-5; V gene: TRBV13; CDR3 protein: ASKRLAGARGAQY
J gene: TRBJ2-5; V gene: TRBV11-2; CDR3 protein: ASSPRTAETQY